The sequence of this T cell receptor (beta chain) was determined in a study of response to subunit inactivated influenza vaccine. Points from the study as a whole: Each seasonal influenza vaccination recruits few new T cells, the authors suggested.

Germline V gene sequence: CDR1 SNHLY, CDR2 FYNNEI. This CDR3 has 14 residues. Trimming removed 6 bases from V and 0 bases from J, with 10 bases in between. Each CDR3 protein is one row after TCRdb ran MiXCR on the RT-PCR reads. The sample holds about 700,000 distinct CDR3 sequences, 11% to 15% seen once. This clonotype appeared a few times. What it binds is unknown. V usage is TRBV2 and J usage is TRBJ2-3, with a weak D call TRBD2 (6 bases). The material was PBMCs from blood, obtained 14 days before vaccination. This receptor was identified in a man aged 45-65 years who received an inactivated influenza vaccine. CDR3 protein: CASRRGLSTDTQYF. The CDR3 DNA reads as TGTGCCAGCAGGCGGGGCCTTAGCACAGATACGCAGTATTTT.